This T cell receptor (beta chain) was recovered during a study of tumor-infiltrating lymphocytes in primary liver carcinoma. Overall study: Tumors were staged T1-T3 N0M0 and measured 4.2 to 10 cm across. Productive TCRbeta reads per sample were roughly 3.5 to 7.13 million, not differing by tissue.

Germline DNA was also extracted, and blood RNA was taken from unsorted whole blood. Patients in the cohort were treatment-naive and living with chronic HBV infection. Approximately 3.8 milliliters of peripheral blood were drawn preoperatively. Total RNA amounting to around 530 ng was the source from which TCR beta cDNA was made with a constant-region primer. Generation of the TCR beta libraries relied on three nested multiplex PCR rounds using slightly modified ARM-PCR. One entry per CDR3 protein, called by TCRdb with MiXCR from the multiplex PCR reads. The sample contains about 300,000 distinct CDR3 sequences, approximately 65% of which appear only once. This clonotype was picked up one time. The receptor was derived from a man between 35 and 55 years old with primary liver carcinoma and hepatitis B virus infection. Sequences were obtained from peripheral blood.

The chain's CDR3 is CASTLNRGSPEAFF. The DNA for the CDR3 is TGTGCCAGCACGTTAAACAGGGGATCCCCTGAAGCTTTCTTT. The gene calls are TRBV28 and TRBJ1-1; 7 bases match TRBD1. Germline V gene lookup returns CDR1 MDHEN and CDR2 SYDVKM. Unmatched junction bases numbered 11, after V lost 7 bases and J lost 6 bases. This CDR3 has 14 amino acids.